This TCR beta chain was obtained from a study of beta chain features in type 1 diabetes. Study-wide context: All samples yielded roughly 100 million examined sorted cells.

There are 19 residues in the CDR3. Trimming shortened V by 1 base and J by 1 base, and 22 bases separated the two germline ends. Germline CDR1 is LNHDA and CDR2 is SQIVND (reference sequence). In this sample, this clone turned up a few times. The sequenced template was cDNA made from the entire isolated RNA. The protocol was immunoSEQ multiplex PCR, while the TCRdb copy is restricted to in-frame clones and leaves out a portion. The data contain around 300,000 clones, about 7.8% of them singletons. The rearrangement joins TRBV19 to TRBJ1-2; no definite D call. The TCR was taken from a woman under 30 in good health. Sequencing was performed on central memory CD4+ T cells from blood. The CDR3 sequence is CASSIARSGSTLFNYGYTF. CDR3 nucleotides: TGTGCCAGTAGTATAGCCCGGAGTGGCTCGACTCTTTTTAACTATGGCTACACCTTC.